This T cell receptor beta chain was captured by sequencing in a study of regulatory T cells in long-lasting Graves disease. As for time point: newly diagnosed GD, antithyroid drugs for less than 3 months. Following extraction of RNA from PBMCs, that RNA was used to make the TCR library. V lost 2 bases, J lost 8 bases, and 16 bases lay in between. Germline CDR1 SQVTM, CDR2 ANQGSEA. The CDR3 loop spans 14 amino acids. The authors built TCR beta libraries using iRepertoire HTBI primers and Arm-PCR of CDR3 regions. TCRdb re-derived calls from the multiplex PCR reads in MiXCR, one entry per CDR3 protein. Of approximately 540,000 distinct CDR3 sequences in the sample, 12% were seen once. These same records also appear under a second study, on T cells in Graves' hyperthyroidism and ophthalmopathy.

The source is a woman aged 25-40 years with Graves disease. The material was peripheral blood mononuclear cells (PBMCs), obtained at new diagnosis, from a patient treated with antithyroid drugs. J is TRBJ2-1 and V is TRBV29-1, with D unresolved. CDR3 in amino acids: CSVEWPYGVDEQFF. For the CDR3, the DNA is TGCAGCGTTGAATGGCCGTACGGTGTTGATGAGCAGTTCTTC.